This TCR beta chain was profiled in a study of T cells in Graves' hyperthyroidism and ophthalmopathy. Study findings and constraints: Ophthalmopathy was predicted by the model a median of about 6.5 months ahead of onset.

There were TCR beta CDR3 regions amplified from RNA transcripts. A first-round RT-PCR of the TCR CDR3 used the HTBI primer set. A single record per CDR3 protein comes from TCRdb applying MiXCR to the multiplex PCR reads. The sample includes hundreds of thousands of distinct CDR3 sequences, approximately 20% seen only once; the top ten take roughly 60%. Germline-derived CDR1 and CDR2 are SNHLY and FYNNEI. CDR3 length: 15 residues. V shed 4 bases and J shed 4 bases, with 16 bases lying between them. For ophthalmopathy patients, the Clinical Activity Score was at least 3 and the NOSPECS grade at least 4; duration was under 3 months. This clonotype was seen many times. The antigen remains unidentified.

The sample consisted of blood. The chain uses TRBV2 and TRBJ1-2; D may be TRBD1 (5 bases). The TCR sequence derives from a man aged 25-45 years with Graves' ophthalmopathy. CDR3 sequence reads: CASSALSGASYGYTF. Written as DNA, the CDR3 is TGTGCCAGCAGTGCCCTCTCCGGGGCTAGCTATGGCTACACCTTC.